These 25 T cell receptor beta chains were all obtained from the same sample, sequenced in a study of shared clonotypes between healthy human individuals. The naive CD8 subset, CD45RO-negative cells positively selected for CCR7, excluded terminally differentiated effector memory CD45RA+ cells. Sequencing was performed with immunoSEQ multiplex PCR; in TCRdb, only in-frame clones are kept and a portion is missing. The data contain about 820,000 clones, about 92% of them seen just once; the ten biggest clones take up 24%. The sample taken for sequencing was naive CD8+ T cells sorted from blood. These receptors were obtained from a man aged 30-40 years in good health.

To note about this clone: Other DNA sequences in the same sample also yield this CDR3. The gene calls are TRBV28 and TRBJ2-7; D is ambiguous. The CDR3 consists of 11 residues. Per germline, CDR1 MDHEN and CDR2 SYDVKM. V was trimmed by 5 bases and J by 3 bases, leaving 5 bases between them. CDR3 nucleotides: TGTGCCAGCAGTCTACTCTACGAGCAGTACTTC. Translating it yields CASSLLYEQYF.

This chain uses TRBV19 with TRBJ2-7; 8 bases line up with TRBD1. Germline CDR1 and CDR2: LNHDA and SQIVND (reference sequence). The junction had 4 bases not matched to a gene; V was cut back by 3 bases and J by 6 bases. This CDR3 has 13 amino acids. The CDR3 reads CASSMETGAEQYF. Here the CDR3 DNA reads TGTGCCAGTAGTATGGAGACAGGGGCCGAGCAGTACTTC.

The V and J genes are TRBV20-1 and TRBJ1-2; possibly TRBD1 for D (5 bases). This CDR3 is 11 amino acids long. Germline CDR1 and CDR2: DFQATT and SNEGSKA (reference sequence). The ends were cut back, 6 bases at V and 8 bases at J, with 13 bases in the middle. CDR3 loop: CSAWDGRGYTF. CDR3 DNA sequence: TGCAGTGCGTGGGACGGTCGGGGCTACACCTTC.

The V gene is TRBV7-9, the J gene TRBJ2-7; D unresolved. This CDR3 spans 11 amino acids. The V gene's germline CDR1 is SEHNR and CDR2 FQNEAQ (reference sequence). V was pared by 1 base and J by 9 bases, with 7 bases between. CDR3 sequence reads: CASSLGRAQYF. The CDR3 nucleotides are TGTGCCAGCAGCTTAGGACGGGCGCAGTACTTC.

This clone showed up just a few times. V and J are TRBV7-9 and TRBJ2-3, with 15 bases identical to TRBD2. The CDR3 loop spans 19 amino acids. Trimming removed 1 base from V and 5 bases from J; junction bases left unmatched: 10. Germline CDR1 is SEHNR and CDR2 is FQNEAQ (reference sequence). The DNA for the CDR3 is TGTGCCAGCAGCTTAGAAATTATCCGGACTAGCGGGAGGGTAGATACGCAGTATTTT. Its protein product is CASSLEIIRTSGRVDTQYF. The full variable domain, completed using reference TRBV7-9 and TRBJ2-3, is DTGVSQNPRHKITKRGQNVTFRCDPISEHNRLYWYRQTLGQGPEFLTYFQNEAQLEKSRLLSDRFSAERPKGSFSTLEIQRTEQGDSAMYLCASSLEIIRTSGRVDTQYFGPGTRLTVL.

CDR3: CASSPVELYNEQFF. Here the CDR3 DNA reads TGTGCCAGCAGCCCCGTCGAGCTATACAATGAGCAGTTCTTC. V is TRBV7-9 and J is TRBJ2-1; D gene ambiguous. The V gene's germline CDR1 is SEHNR and CDR2 FQNEAQ (reference sequence). The CDR3 contains 14 residues. V shed 5 bases and J shed 4 bases, with 12 bases lying between them.

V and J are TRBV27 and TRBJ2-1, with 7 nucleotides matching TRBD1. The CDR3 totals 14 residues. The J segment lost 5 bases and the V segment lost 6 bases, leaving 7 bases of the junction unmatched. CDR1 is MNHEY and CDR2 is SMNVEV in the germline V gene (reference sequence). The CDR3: CASRFRDRDNEQFF. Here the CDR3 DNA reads TGTGCCAGCAGATTCCGGGACAGAGACAATGAGCAGTTCTTC.

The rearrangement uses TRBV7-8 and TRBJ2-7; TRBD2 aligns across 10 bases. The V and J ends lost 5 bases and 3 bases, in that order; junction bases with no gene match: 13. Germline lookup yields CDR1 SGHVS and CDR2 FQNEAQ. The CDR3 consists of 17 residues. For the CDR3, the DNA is TGTGCCAGCAGCCTATCAGCGGGAGGGCTGTCCCACTACGAGCAGTACTTC. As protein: CASSLSAGGLSHYEQYF.

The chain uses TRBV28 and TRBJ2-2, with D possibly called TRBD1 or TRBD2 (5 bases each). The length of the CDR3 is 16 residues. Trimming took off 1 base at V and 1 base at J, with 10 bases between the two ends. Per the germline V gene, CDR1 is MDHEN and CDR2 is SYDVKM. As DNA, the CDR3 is TGTGCCAGCAGTTTATCCCCAGGGAGGAACACCGGGGAGCTGTTTTTT. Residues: CASSLSPGRNTGELFF. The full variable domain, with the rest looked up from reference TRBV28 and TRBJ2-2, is DVKVTQSSRYLVKRTGEKVFLECVQDMDHENMFWYRQDPGLGLRLIYFSYDVKMKEKGDIPEGYSVSREKKERFSLILESASTNQTSMYLCASSLSPGRNTGELFFGEGSRLTVL.

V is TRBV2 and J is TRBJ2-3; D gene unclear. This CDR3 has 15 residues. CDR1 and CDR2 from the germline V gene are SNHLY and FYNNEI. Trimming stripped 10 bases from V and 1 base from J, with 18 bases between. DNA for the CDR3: TGTGCCACACTGAACCAGGCAGGAGGCACAGATACGCAGTATTTT. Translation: CATLNQAGGTDTQYF. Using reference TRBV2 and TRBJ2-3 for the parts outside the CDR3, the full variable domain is EPEVTQTPSHQVTQMGQEVILRCVPISNHLYFYWYRQILGQKVEFLVSFYNNEISEKSEIFDDQFSVERPDGSNFTLKIRSTKLEDSAMYFCATLNQAGGTDTQYFGPGTRLTVL.

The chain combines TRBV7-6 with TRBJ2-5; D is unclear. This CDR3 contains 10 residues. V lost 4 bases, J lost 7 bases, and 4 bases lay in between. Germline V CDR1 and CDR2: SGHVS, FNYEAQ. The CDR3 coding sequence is TGTGCCAGCAGCTATGGGACCCAGTACTTC. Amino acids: CASSYGTQYF.

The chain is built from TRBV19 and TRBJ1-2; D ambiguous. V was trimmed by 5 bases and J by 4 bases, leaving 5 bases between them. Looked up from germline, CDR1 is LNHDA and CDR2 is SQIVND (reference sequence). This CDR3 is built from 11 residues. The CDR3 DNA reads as TGTGCCAGTAGTGAAGTCTATGGCTACACCTTC. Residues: CASSEVYGYTF. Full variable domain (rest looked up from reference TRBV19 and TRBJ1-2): DGGITQSPKYLFRKEGQNVTLSCEQNLNHDAMYWYRQDPGQGLRLIYYSQIVNDFQKGDIAEGYSVSREKKESFPLTVTSAQKNPTAFYLCASSEVYGYTFGSGTRLTVV.

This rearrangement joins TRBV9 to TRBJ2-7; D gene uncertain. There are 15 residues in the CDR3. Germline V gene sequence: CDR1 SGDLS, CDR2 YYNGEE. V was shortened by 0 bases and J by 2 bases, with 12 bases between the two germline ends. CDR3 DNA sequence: TGTGCCAGCAGCGTAGCCTCGGGCCCAACCTACGAGCAGTACTTC. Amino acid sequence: CASSVASGPTYEQYF. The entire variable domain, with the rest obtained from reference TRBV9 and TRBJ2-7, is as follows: DSGVTQTPKHLITATGQRVTLRCSPRSGDLSVYWYQQSLDQGLQFLIQYYNGEERAKGNILERFSAQQFPDLHSELNLSSLELGDSALYFCASSVASGPTYEQYFGPGTRLTVT.

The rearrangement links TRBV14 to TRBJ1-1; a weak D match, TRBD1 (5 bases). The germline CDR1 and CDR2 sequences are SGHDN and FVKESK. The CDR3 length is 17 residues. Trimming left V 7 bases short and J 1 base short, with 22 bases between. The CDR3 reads CASTGGDGSWANTEAFF. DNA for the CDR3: TGTGCCAGCACTGGGGGGGACGGATCATGGGCGAACACTGAAGCTTTCTTT.

CDR3 protein: CATRDPTHPGWQFF. For the CDR3, the DNA is TGTGCCACCAGGGACCCTACACATCCAGGATGGCAGTTCTTC. The rearrangement uses TRBV5-8 and TRBJ2-1; perhaps D is TRBD1 or TRBD2 (5 bases each). Germline assignment: CDR1 SGHTS and CDR2 YDEGEE. The V gene lost 9 bases and the J gene lost 12 bases, with 25 bases spanning the gap. The CDR3 contains 14 residues.

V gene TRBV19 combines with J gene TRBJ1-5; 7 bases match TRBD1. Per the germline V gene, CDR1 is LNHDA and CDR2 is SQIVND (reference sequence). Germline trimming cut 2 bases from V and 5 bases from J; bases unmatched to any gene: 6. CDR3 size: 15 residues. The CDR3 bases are TGTGCCAGTAGTATACTGACAGGGTCGGATCAGCCCCAGCATTTT. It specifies CASSILTGSDQPQHF. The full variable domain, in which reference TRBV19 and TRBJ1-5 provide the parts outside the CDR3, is DGGITQSPKYLFRKEGQNVTLSCEQNLNHDAMYWYRQDPGQGLRLIYYSQIVNDFQKGDIAEGYSVSREKKESFPLTVTSAQKNPTAFYLCASSILTGSDQPQHFGDGTRLSIL.

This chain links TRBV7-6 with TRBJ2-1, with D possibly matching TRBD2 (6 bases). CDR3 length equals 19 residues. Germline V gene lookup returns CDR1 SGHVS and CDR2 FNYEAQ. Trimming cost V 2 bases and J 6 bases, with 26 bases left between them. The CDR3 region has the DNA TGTGCCAGCAGCTTATTTACCGGTTCGGGAGACAATTTTTTCAATGAGCAGTTCTTC. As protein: CASSLFTGSGDNFFNEQFF.

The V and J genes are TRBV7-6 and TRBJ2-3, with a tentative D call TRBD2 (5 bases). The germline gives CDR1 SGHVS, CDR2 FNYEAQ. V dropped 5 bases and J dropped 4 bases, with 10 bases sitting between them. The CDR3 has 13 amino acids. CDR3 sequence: CASSLKGADTQYF. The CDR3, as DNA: TGTGCCAGCAGCCTGAAGGGAGCAGATACGCAGTATTTT. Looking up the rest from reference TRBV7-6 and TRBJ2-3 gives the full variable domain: GAGVSQSPRYKVTKRGQDVALRCDPISGHVSLYWYRQALGQGPEFLTYFNYEAQQDKSGLPNDRFSAERPEGSISTLTIQRTEQRDSAMYRCASSLKGADTQYFGPGTRLTVL.

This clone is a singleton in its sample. This CDR3 is CASSDKGTNYGYTF. CDR3 sequence (DNA): TGTGCCAGCAGTGACAAAGGTACTAACTATGGCTACACCTTC. V is TRBV2 and J is TRBJ1-2; D is ambiguous. The germline gives CDR1 SNHLY, CDR2 FYNNEI. V dropped 3 bases and J dropped 0 bases, with 8 bases sitting between them. The CDR3 consists of 14 residues.

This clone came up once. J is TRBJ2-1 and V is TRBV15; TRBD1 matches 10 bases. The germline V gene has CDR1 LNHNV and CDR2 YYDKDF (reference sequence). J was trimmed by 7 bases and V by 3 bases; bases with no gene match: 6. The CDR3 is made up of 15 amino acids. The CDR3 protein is CATSRETGGWNEQFF. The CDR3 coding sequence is TGTGCCACCAGCAGGGAGACAGGGGGCTGGAATGAGCAGTTCTTC.

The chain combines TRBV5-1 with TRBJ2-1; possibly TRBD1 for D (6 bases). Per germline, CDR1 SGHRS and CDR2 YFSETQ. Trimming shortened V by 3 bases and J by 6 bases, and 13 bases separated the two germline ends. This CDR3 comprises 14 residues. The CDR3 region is CASSSTRTVNEQFF. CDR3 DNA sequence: TGCGCCAGCAGCTCCACCCGGACAGTCAATGAGCAGTTCTTC.

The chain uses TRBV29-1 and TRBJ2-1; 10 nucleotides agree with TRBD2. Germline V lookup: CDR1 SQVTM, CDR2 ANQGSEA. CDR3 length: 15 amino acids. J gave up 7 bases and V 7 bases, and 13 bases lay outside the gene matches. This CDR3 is CSAETGLAETNEQFF. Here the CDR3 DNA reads TGCAGCGCTGAGACCGGACTAGCGGAAACGAATGAGCAGTTCTTC.

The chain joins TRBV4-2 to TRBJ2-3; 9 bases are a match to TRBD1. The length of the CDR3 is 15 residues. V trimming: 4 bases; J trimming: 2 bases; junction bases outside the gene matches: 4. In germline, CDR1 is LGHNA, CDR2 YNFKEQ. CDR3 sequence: CASSPRTGVTDTQYF. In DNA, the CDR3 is TGTGCCAGCAGCCCCCGGACAGGGGTCACAGATACGCAGTATTTT.

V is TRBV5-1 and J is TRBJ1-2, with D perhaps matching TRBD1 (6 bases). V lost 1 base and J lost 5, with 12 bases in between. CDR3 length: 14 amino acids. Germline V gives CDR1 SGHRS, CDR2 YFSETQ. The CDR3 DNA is TGCGCCAGCAGCTTGCCGGGGGGGCAATATGGCTACACCTTC. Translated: CASSLPGGQYGYTF.

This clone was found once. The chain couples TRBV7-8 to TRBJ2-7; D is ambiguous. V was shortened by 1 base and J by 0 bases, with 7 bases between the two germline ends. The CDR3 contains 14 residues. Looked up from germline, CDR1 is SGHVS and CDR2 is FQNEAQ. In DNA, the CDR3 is TGTGCCAGCAGCTTAGTCCCCAGCTCCTACGAGCAGTACTTC. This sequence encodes CASSLVPSSYEQYF.